These 17 T cell receptor beta chains came from one sample sequenced in a study of cytomegalovirus exposure and HLA in healthy donors. Amplification used 60 Vbeta primers and 13 Jbeta primers. Assay: immunoSEQ multiplex PCR; the TCRdb copy retains only in-frame clones and omits some. The specimen's table records fewer than 30,000 clones. Sample: PBMCs. All receptors come from a man between 25 and 39 years old in good health and CMV-seronegative.

Regarding this clone: One end of the junction does not line up with germline, which may come from a read error. This chain joins TRBV7-9 and TRBJ2-3, with TRBD1 matching 7 bases. The CDR3 has 15 amino acids. The V gene's germline CDR1 is SEHNR and CDR2 FQNEAQ (reference sequence). The CDR3 loop reads CARSLTTGITDTQYF. The CDR3 DNA is TGTGCCCGCAGCTTAACGACAGGGATCACAGATACGCAGTATTTT. Filled out from reference TRBV7-9 and TRBJ2-3, the complete variable domain reads DTGVSQNPRHKITKRGQNVTFRCDPISEHNRLYWYRQTLGQGPEFLTYFQNEAQLEKSRLLSDRFSAERPKGSFSTLEIQRTEQGDSAMYLCARSLTTGITDTQYFGPGTRLTVL.

The chain links TRBV5-6 to TRBJ2-5; D not resolved. The J call is doubtful: the DNA matches TRBJ2-7 better. Germline V lookup: CDR1 SGHDT, CDR2 YYEEEE. The CDR3 length is 16 residues. The CDR3 sequence: CASSLGITPSSYEQYF. Here the CDR3 DNA reads TGTGCCAGCAGCTTGGGGATTACACCTAGCTCCTACGAGCAGTACTTC.

The chain couples TRBV7-8 to TRBJ1-2; D perhaps matches TRBD1 (6 bases). V was pared by 5 bases and J by 8 bases, with 12 bases between. The length of the CDR3 is 12 residues. CDR1 is SGHVS and CDR2 is FQNEAQ in the germline V gene. The CDR3 region has the DNA TGTGCCAGCAGCCCCGGACAGCGCGGCTACACCTTC. Its translation: CASSPGQRGYTF. The variable domain in full, with the rest retrieved from reference TRBV7-8 and TRBJ1-2, is GAGVSQSPRYKVAKRGQDVALRCDPISGHVSLFWYQQALGQGPEFLTYFQNEAQLDKSGLPSDRFFAERPEGSVSTLKIQRTQQEDSAVYLCASSPGQRGYTFGSGTRLTVV.

The chain uses TRBV6-1 and TRBJ1-5; maybe TRBD1 (5 bases). Germline values: CDR1 MNHNS, CDR2 SASEGT. V was cut by 1 base and J by 2 bases, with 12 bases left in between. The CDR3 is 16 amino acids. In nucleotides, the CDR3 is TGTGCCAGCAGTGAAGAAGAAGGGGAGGGCAATCAGCCCCAGCATTTT. Translated: CASSEEEGEGNQPQHF.

The chain recombines TRBV5-1 with TRBJ1-2, with a possible D match to TRBD1 (6 bases). Between the trimmed V and J ends, which lost 7 bases and 1 base, there was a span of 11 bases. The germline gives CDR1 SGHRS, CDR2 YFSETQ. This CDR3 is built from 13 residues. The CDR3: CASRDKNNYGYTF. The CDR3 DNA reads as TGCGCCAGCCGGGACAAAAATAACTATGGCTACACCTTC.

The rearrangement uses TRBV6-1 and TRBJ1-2; 7 bases are a match to TRBD1. CDR1 is MNHNS and CDR2 is SASEGT in the germline V gene. This CDR3 is built from 14 residues. Germline trimming cut 4 bases from V and 2 bases from J; bases unmatched to any gene: 4. CDR3 DNA: TGTGCCAGCAGTGGACAGGGCGTCAACTATGGCTACACCTTC. Translating gives CASSGQGVNYGYTF.

The chain joins TRBV15 to TRBJ1-4; 9 bases line up with TRBD1. The junction had 7 bases not matched to a gene; V was cut back by 1 base and J by 4 bases. Germline V gives CDR1 LNHNV, CDR2 YYDKDF (reference sequence). This CDR3 comprises 17 residues. CDR3 DNA: TGTGCCACCAGCAGAGGGGACAGGGCTTCCGGTAATGAAAAACTGTTTTTT. Translating gives CATSRGDRASGNEKLFF. Drawing the rest from reference TRBV15 and TRBJ1-4, the complete variable domain is DAMVIQNPRYQVTQFGKPVTLSCSQTLNHNVMYWYQQKSSQAPKLLFHYYDKDFNNEADTPDNFQSRRPNTSFCFLDIRSPGLGDTAMYLCATSRGDRASGNEKLFFGSGTQLSVL.

V gene TRBV7-2 combines with J gene TRBJ2-5, with D perhaps matching TRBD2 (6 bases). The CDR3 contains 13 residues. Trimming pared 1 base from V and 3 bases from J, leaving 6 bases between. Germline CDR1 reads SGHTA; CDR2 reads FQGNSA. Written as DNA, the CDR3 is TGTGCCAGCAGCTTAGGGACTAAAGAGACCCAGTACTTC. Its protein is CASSLGTKETQYF.

The chain links TRBV7-2 to TRBJ1-6; D is undetermined. CDR1 and CDR2 (germline): SGHTA, FQGNSA. The germline V and J ends were trimmed by 2 bases and 12 bases, with 8 bases remaining between them. CDR3 length: 12 amino acids. CDR3 in DNA: TGTGCCAGCAGCTTACAGCAGGAACCCCTCCACTTT. It codes for CASSLQQEPLHF.

This rearrangement joins TRBV11-2 to TRBJ2-3; 8 nucleotides match TRBD2. CDR1 is SGHAT and CDR2 is FQNNGV in the germline V gene. Trimming took 3 bases from V and 9 from J; bases not matched to a gene: 5. The CDR3 spans 13 residues. CDR3 nucleotide sequence: TGTGCCAGCAGCTTCACGGGACTAGGGACGCAGTATTTT. Translation gives CASSFTGLGTQYF.

The genes are TRBV13 and TRBJ1-1; D is unclear. This CDR3 is built from 16 residues. Trimming shortened V by 2 bases and J by 7 bases, and 20 bases separated the two germline ends. Germline loops: CDR1 PRHDT, CDR2 FYEKMQ (reference sequence). Written as DNA, the CDR3 is TGTGCCAGCAGCTTATCAGGAATTGTCCTCGAAGGTGAAGCTTTCTTT. Encoded protein: CASSLSGIVLEGEAFF. Full variable domain (rest looked up from reference TRBV13 and TRBJ1-1): AAGVIQSPRHLIKEKRETATLKCYPIPRHDTVYWYQQGPGQDPQFLISFYEKMQSDKGSIPDRFSAQQFSDYHSELNMSSLELGDSALYFCASSLSGIVLEGEAFFGQGTRLTVV.

This chain uses TRBV2 with TRBJ2-5; 10 bases fit TRBD2. The CDR3 extends over 16 amino acids. Germline V lookup: CDR1 SNHLY, CDR2 FYNNEI. V dropped 3 bases and J dropped 7; count of bases not matched to a gene: 11. The CDR3 protein is CASSDGLAGDGRTQYF. CDR3 DNA sequence: TGTGCCAGCAGTGATGGGCTAGCGGGAGACGGGAGGACCCAGTACTTC.

This chain uses TRBV4-2 with TRBJ2-7; 9 bases align to TRBD1. Trimming cost V 3 bases and J 1 base; bases outside gene matches: 1. CDR1 is LGHNA and CDR2 is YNFKEQ in the germline V gene. The CDR3 length is 14 residues. CDR3 in amino acids: CASSQGQGSYEQYF. Here the CDR3 DNA reads TGTGCCAGCAGCCAGGGACAGGGATCCTACGAGCAGTACTTC.

The V call is TRBV5-1, the J call TRBJ2-7; weak D call: TRBD2 (7 bases). The CDR3 has 16 residues. Germline V CDR1 and CDR2: SGHRS, YFSETQ. Trimming pared 0 bases from V and 2 bases from J, leaving 15 bases between. The CDR3 sequence is CASSLEGGAGTYEQYF. Written as DNA, the CDR3 is TGCGCCAGCAGCTTGGAAGGGGGGGCGGGCACCTACGAGCAGTACTTC.

This chain uses TRBV11-2 with TRBJ2-5, with 7 bases matching TRBD1. The CDR3 is made up of 17 amino acids. Germline V gene lookup returns CDR1 SGHAT and CDR2 FQNNGV. V shed 5 bases, J shed 1 base, and the junction held 13 bases outside the gene matches. The CDR3 spells CASSRLRARGIQETQYF. The CDR3 DNA sequence: TGTGCCAGCAGCCGCTTGAGGGCCAGGGGGATCCAAGAGACCCAGTACTTC.

The chain combines TRBV20-1 with TRBJ1-2; a possible D gene is TRBD1 (5 bases). Germline V CDR1 and CDR2: DFQATT, SNEGSKA (reference sequence). CDR3 size: 11 residues. V was pared by 1 base and J by 5 bases, with 5 bases between. CDR3 in amino acids: CSARGQYGYTF. CDR3 DNA: TGCAGTGCTAGAGGACAGTATGGCTACACCTTC.

The chain has TRBV7-9 and TRBJ1-3; D ambiguous. Germline-derived CDR1 and CDR2 are SEHNR and FQNEAQ (reference sequence). The CDR3 loop spans 14 amino acids. The V and J ends lost 5 bases and 0 bases respectively, with 8 bases between them. This CDR3 is CASSPTASGNTIYF. The CDR3 region has the DNA TGTGCCAGCAGCCCCACAGCCTCTGGAAACACCATATATTTT. Looking up the rest from reference TRBV7-9 and TRBJ1-3 gives the full variable domain: DTGVSQNPRHKITKRGQNVTFRCDPISEHNRLYWYRQTLGQGPEFLTYFQNEAQLEKSRLLSDRFSAERPKGSFSTLEIQRTEQGDSAMYLCASSPTASGNTIYFGEGSWLTVV.